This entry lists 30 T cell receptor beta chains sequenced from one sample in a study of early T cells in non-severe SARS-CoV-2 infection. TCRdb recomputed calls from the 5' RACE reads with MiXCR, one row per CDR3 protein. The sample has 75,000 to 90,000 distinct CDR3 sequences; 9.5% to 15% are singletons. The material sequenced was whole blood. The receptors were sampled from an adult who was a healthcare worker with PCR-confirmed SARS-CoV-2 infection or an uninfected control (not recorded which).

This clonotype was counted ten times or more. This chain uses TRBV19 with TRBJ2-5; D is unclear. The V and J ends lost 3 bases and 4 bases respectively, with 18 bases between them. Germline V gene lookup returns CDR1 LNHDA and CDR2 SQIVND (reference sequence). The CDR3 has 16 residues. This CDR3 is CASSIHAELPRETQYF. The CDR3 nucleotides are TGTGCCAGTAGTATTCACGCTGAACTACCGAGAGAGACCCAGTACTTC.

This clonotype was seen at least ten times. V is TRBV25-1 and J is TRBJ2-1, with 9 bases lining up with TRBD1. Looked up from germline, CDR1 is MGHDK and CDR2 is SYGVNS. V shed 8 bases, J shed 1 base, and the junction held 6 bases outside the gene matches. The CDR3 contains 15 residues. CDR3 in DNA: TGTGCCAGCCGGACAGGGGACAGGTCCTACAATGAGCAGTTCTTC. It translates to CASRTGDRSYNEQFF.

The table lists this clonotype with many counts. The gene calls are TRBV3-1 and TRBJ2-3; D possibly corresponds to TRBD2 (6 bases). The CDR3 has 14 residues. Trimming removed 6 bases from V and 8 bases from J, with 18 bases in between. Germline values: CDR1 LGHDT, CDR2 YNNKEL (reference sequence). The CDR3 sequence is CASRLSGFWGTQYF. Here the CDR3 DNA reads TGTGCCAGCAGGCTTAGCGGTTTTTGGGGTACGCAGTATTTT.

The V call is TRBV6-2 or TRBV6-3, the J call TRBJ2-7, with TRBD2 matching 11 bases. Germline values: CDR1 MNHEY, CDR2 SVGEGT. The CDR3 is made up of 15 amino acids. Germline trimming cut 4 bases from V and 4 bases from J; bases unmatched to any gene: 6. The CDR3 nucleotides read TGTGCCAGCAGTTCTCCCGGGACTAGCGGATACGAGCAGTACTTC. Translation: CASSSPGTSGYEQYF.

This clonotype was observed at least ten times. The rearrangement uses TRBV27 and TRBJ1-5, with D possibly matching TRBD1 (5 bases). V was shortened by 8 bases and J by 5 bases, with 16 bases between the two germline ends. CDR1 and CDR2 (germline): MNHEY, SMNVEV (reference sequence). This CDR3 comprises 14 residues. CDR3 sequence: CASLPGAAYQPQHF. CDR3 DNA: TGTGCCAGCCTACCCGGGGCAGCGTATCAGCCCCAGCATTTT.

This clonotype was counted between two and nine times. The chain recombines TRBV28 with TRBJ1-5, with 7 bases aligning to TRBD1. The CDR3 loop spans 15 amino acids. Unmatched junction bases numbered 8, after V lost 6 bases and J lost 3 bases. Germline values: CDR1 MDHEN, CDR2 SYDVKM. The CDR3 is CASRIMTGNNQPQHF. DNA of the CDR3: TGTGCCAGCAGAATCATGACAGGGAACAATCAGCCCCAGCATTTT.

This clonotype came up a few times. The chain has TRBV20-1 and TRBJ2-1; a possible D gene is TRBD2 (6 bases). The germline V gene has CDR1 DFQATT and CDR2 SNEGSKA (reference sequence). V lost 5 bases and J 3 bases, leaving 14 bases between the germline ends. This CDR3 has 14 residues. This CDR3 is CSAPRLDVYNEQFF. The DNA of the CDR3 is TGCAGTGCTCCAAGACTAGACGTCTACAATGAGCAGTTCTTC.

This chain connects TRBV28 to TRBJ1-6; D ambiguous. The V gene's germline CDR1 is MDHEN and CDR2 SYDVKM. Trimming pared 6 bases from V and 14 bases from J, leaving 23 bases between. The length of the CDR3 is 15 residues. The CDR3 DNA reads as TGTGCCAGCAGCTCGCCCACTGAAACCAGCCTGACCCTCCACTTT. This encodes CASSSPTETSLTLHF.

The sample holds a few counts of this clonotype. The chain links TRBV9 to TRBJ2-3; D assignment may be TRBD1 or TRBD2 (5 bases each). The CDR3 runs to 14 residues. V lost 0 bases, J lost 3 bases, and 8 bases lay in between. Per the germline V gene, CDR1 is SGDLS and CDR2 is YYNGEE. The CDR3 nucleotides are TGTGCCAGCAGCGTAGGAGGGGAGACAGATACGCAGTATTTT. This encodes CASSVGGETDTQYF.

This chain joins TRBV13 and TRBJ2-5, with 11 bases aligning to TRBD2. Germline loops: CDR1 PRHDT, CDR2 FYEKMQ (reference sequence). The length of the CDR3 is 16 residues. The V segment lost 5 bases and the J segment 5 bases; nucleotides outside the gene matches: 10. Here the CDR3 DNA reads TGTGCCAGCAGCCTATTAGCGGGAGGGCCGAGGGAGACCCAGTACTTC. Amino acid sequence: CASSLLAGGPRETQYF.

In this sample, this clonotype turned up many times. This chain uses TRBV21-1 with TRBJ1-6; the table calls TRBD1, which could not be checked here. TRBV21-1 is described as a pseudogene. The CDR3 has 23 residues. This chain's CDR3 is CASSKSPVQKRDRLSSYNSPLHF. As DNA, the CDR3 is TGTGCCAGCAGCAAGTCACCAGTTCAAAAACGGGACAGGCTGAGCTCCTATAATTCACCCCTCCACTTT.

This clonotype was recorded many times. In DNA, the CDR3 is TGTGCCACCAGCAGGGTGTCCGGGACAGACGCCTCCGAGCAGTACTTC. Residues: CATSRVSGTDASEQYF. This chain links TRBV15 with TRBJ2-7; 7 nucleotides match TRBD1. The germline gives CDR1 LNHNV, CDR2 YYDKDF (reference sequence). The CDR3 has 16 amino acids. Trimming took 3 bases from V and 6 from J; bases not matched to a gene: 14.

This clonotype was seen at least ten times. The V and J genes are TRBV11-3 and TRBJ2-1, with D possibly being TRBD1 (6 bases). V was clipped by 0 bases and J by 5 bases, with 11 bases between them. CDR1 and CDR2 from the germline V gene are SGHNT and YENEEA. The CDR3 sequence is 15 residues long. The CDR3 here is CASSLEGTRDNEQFF. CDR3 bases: TGTGCCAGCAGCTTAGAAGGGACAAGGGACAATGAGCAGTTCTTC.

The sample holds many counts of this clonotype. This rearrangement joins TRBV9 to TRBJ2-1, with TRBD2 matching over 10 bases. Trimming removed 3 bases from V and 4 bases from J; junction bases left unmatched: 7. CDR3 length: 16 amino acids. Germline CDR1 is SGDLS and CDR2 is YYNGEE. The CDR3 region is CASSGSSGGPYNEQFF. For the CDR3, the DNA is TGTGCCAGCAGCGGGTCTAGCGGGGGCCCTTACAATGAGCAGTTCTTC. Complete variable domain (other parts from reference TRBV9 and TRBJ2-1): DSGVTQTPKHLITATGQRVTLRCSPRSGDLSVYWYQQSLDQGLQFLIQYYNGEERAKGNILERFSAQQFPDLHSELNLSSLELGDSALYFCASSGSSGGPYNEQFFGPGTRLTVL.

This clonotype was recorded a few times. The CDR3 loop is CASSRLLGPLHF. CDR3 nucleotide sequence: TGTGCCAGCAGCAGACTACTAGGGCCCCTCCACTTT. The chain is built from TRBV6-2 or TRBV6-3 and TRBJ1-6, with no clear D. This CDR3 spans 12 amino acids. Trimming removed 6 bases at V and 13 bases at J, with 13 bases between. From germline, CDR1 is MNHEY and CDR2 SVGEGT.

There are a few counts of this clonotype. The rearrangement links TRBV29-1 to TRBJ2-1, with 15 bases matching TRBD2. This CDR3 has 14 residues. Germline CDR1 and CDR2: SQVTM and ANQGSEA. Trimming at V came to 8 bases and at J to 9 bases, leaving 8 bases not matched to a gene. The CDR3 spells CSSRTSGRAGEQFF. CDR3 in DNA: TGCAGCTCTAGGACTAGCGGGAGGGCCGGTGAGCAGTTCTTC.

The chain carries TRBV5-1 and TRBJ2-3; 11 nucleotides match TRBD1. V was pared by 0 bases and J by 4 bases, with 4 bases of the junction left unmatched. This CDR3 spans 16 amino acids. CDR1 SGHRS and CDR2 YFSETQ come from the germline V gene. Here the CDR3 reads CASSLARTGGADTQYF. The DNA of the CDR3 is TGCGCCAGCAGCTTGGCACGGACAGGGGGCGCAGATACGCAGTATTTT.

This CDR3 reads CASSYSTVPQAGANVLTF. The CDR3 DNA follows: TGTGCCAGCAGTTACTCGACAGTTCCGCAGGCCGGGGCCAACGTCCTGACTTTC. This rearrangement joins TRBV6-5 to TRBJ2-6, with a possible D match to TRBD1 (5 bases). Germline V CDR1 and CDR2: MNHEY, SVGAGI. Trimming took off 0 bases at V and 4 bases at J, with 16 bases between the two ends. This CDR3 spans 18 amino acids.

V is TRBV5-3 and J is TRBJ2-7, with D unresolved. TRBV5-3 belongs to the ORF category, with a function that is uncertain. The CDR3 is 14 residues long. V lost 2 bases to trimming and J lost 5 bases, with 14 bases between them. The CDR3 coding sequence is TGTGCCAGAAGCTTAAAAACATGTGGGAACGAGCAGTACTTC. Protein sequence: CARSLKTCGNEQYF.

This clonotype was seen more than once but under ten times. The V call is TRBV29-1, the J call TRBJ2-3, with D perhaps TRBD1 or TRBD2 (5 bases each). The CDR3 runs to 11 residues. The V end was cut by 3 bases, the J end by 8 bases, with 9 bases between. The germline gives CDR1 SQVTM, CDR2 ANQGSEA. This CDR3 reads CSVEWGSTQYF. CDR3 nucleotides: TGCAGCGTTGAGTGGGGGAGTACGCAGTATTTT.

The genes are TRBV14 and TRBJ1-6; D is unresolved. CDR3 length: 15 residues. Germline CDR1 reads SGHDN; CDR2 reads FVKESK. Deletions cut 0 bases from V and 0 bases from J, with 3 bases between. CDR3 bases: TGTGCCAGCAGCCAAGAGAGCTCCTATAATTCACCCCTCCACTTT. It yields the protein CASSQESSYNSPLHF.

For the CDR3, the DNA is TGTGCCAGCAGCGGGCGACAGGGAAGGGGCGAGCAGTACTTC. Residues: CASSGRQGRGEQYF. The chain couples TRBV11-2 to TRBJ2-7, with 7 positions matching TRBD1. The CDR3 sequence is 14 residues long. CDR1 is SGHAT, CDR2 FQNNGV, per germline. Trimming took 5 bases from V and 6 from J; bases not matched to a gene: 10.

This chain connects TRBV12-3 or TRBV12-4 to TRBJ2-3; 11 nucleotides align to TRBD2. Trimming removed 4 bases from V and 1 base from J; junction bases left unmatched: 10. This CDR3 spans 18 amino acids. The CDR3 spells CASSSPWGSGRGTDTQYF. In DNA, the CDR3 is TGTGCCAGCAGTTCCCCCTGGGGTAGCGGGAGGGGCACAGATACGCAGTATTTT.

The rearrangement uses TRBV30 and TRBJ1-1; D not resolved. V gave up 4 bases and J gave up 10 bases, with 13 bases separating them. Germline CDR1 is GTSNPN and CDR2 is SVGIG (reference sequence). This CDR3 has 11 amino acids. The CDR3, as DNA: TGTGCCTGGATGAGGCCTGGGAGAGCTTTCTTT. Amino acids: CAWMRPGRAFF.

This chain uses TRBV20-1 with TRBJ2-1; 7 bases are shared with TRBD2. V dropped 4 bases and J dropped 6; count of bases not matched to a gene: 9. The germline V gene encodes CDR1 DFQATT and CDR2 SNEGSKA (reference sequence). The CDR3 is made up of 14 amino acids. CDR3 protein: CSATTSSSGNEQFF. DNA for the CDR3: TGCAGTGCTACGACTAGCAGTTCTGGCAATGAGCAGTTCTTC.

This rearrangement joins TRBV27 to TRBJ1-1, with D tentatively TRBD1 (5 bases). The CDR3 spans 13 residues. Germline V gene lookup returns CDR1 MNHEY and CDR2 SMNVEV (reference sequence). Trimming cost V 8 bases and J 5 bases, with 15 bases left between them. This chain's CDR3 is CASLKGVGTEAFF. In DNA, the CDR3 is TGTGCCAGCCTCAAAGGGGTGGGGACTGAAGCTTTCTTT.

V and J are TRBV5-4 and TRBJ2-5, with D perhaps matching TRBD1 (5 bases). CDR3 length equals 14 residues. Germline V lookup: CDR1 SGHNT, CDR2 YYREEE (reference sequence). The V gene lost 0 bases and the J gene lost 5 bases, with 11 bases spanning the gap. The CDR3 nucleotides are TGTGCCAGCAGCTTGGAACGAGCAGGGGAGACCCAGTACTTC. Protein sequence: CASSLERAGETQYF. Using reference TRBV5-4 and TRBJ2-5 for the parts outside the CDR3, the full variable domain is ETGVTQSPTHLIKTRGQQVTLRCSSQSGHNTVSWYQQALGQGPQFIFQYYREEENGRGNFPPRFSGLQFPNYSSELNVNALELDDSALYLCASSLERAGETQYFGPGTRLLVL.

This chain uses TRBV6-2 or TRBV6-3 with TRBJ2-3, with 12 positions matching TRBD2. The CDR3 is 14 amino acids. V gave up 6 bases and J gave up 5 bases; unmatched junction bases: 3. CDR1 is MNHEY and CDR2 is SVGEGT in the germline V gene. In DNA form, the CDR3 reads TGTGCCAGCAGACGGGGACTAGCGGGAGATACGCAGTATTTT. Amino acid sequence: CASRRGLAGDTQYF.

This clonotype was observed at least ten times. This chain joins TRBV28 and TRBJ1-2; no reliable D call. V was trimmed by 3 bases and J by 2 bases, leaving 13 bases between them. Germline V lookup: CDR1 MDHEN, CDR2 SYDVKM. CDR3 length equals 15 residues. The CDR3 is CASSFSGFDNYGYTF. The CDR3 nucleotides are TGTGCCAGCAGTTTTTCAGGATTTGACAACTATGGCTACACCTTC.

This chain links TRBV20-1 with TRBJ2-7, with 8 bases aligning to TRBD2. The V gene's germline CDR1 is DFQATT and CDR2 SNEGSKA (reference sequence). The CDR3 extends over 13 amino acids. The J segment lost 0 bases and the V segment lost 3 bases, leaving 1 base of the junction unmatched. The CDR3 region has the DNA TGCAGTGCTAGCGGGAGGGGCTCCTACGAGCAGTACTTC. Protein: CSASGRGSYEQYF.